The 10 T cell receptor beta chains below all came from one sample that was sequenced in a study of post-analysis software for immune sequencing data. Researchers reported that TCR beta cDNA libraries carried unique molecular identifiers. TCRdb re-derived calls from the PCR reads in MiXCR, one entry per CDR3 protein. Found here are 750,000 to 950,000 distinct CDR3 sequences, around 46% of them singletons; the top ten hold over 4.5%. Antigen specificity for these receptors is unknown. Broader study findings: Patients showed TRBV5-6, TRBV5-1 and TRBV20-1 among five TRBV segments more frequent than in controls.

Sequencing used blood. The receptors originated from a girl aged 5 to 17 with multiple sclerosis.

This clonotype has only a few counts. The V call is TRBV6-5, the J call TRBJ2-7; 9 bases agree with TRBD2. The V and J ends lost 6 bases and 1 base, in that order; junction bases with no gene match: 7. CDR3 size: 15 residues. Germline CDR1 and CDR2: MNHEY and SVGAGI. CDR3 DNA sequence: TGTGCCAGCAGCCCTCTAGCGGGACCTTCCTACGAGCAGTACTTC. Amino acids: CASSPLAGPSYEQYF.

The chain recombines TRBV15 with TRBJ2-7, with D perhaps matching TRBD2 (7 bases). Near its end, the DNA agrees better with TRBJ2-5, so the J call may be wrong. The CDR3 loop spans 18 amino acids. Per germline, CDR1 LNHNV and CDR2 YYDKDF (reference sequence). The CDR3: CATSREIGGASGSETQYF. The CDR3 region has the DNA TGTGCCACCAGCAGAGAAATTGGGGGGGCTAGCGGTTCGGAGACCCAGTACTTC.

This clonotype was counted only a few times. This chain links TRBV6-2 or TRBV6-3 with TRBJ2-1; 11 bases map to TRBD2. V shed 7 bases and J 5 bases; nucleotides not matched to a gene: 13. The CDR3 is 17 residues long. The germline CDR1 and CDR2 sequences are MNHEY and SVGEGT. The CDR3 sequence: CASTPLAGGLSNNEQFF. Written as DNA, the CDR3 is TGTGCCAGCACTCCTCTAGCGGGAGGCCTCTCAAACAATGAGCAGTTCTTC.

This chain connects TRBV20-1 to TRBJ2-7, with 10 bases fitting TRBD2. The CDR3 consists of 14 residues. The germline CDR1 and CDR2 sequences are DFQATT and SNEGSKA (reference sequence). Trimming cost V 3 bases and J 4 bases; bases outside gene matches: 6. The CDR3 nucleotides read TGCAGTGCTAGGGGGGCTAGCGGGAGTTACGAGCAGTACTTC. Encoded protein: CSARGASGSYEQYF.

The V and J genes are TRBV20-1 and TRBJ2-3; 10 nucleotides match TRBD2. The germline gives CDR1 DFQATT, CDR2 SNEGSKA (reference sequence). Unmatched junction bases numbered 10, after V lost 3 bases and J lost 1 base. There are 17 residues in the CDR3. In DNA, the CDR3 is TGCAGTGCTAGCACTCCCCTTGGACTAGCGGGCACAGATACGCAGTATTTT. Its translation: CSASTPLGLAGTDTQYF.

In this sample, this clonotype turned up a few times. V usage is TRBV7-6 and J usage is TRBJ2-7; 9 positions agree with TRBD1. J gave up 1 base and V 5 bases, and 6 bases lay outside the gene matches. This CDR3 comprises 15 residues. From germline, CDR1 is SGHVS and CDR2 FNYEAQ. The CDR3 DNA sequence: TGTGCCAGCAGCCTAACAGGGGGCCTTTCCTACGAGCAGTACTTC. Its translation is CASSLTGGLSYEQYF.

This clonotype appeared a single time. This CDR3 reads CSAYPLISSGANVLTF. CDR3 coding DNA: TGCAGTGCTTACCCGCTCATCTCCTCTGGGGCCAACGTCCTGACTTTC. The chain is built from TRBV20-1 and TRBJ2-6; no firm D call. V was pared by 5 bases and J by 0 bases, with 14 bases between. The length of the CDR3 is 16 residues. The germline CDR1 and CDR2 sequences are DFQATT and SNEGSKA (reference sequence).

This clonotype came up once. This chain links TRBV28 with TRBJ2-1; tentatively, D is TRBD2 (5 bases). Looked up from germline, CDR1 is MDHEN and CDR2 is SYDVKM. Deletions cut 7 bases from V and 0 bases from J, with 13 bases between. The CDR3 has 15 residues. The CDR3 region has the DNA TGTGCCAGCATCGCCTTGGGGAGCTCCTACAATGAGCAGTTCTTC. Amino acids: CASIALGSSYNEQFF.

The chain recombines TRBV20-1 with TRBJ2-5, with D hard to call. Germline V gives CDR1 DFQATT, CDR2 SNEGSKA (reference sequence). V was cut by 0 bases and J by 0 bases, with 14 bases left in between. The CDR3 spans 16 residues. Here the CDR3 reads CSARDRFWADQETQYF. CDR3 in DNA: TGCAGTGCTAGAGATCGGTTTTGGGCAGACCAAGAGACCCAGTACTTC.

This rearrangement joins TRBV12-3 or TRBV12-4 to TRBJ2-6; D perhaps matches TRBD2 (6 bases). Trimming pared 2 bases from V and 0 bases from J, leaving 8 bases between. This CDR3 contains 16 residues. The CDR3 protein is CASSLMGGSGANVLTF. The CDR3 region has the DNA TGTGCCAGCAGTTTAATGGGAGGCTCTGGGGCCAACGTCCTGACTTTC.